Below, 21 T cell receptor beta chains from the same sample are listed, as sequenced in a study of technical replicates of blood from a few donors. Sequencing used immunoSEQ multiplex PCR; TCRdb keeps in-frame clones, though not all of them. The sample includes roughly 82,000 clones, around 90% seen only once; the top ten take over 0.25%. Input material: T cells isolated from PBMCs. The receptors shown here come from a human donor in good health.

The chain couples TRBV27 to TRBJ1-2; 8 nucleotides match TRBD1. Germline CDR1 and CDR2: MNHEY and SMNVEV (reference sequence). Trimming at V came to 0 bases and at J to 11 bases, leaving 23 bases not matched to a gene. This CDR3 has 19 residues. Written as DNA, the CDR3 is TGTGCCAGCAGTTTATCTAAGGGAGGACAGGGAAATGTTTTTTTCGGTTACACCTTC. This translates into CASSLSKGGQGNVFFGYTF.

A note on this clone: An end of the junction differs from the germline gene, which may be a read error. The chain couples TRBV5-6 to TRBJ2-5; possible D gene TRBD1, 7 bases. The CDR3 runs to 15 residues. Per germline, CDR1 SGHDT and CDR2 YYEEEE. CDR3 region: CASTLGGQRAETQYF. CDR3 nucleotide sequence: TGTGCCAGCACCTTGGGGGGACAGAGGGCTGAGACCCAGTACTTC. The variable domain in full, completed from reference TRBV5-6 and TRBJ2-5, reads DAGVTQSPTHLIKTRGQQVTLRCSPKSGHDTVSWYQQALGQGPQFIFQYYEEEERQRGNFPDRFSGHQFPNYSSELNVNALLLGDSALYLCASTLGGQRAETQYFGPGTRLLVL.

This clone is a singleton in its sample. This sequence joins TRBV7-9 and TRBJ1-3, with 9 bases matching TRBD1. The germline V gene has CDR1 SEHNR and CDR2 FQNEAQ (reference sequence). Germline trimming cut 5 bases from V and 7 bases from J; bases unmatched to any gene: 9. The CDR3 loop spans 15 amino acids. The CDR3 coding sequence is TGTGCCAGCAGCCGCGGGACAGGGTCTTTGAACACCATATATTTT. Its protein product is CASSRGTGSLNTIYF. Drawing the rest from reference TRBV7-9 and TRBJ1-3, the complete variable domain is DTGVSQNPRHKITKRGQNVTFRCDPISEHNRLYWYRQTLGQGPEFLTYFQNEAQLEKSRLLSDRFSAERPKGSFSTLEIQRTEQGDSAMYLCASSRGTGSLNTIYFGEGSWLTVV.

The CDR3 DNA follows: TGTGCCAGCTCACAGACAGGGGACGAGCAGTACTTC. Its protein product is CASSQTGDEQYF. The chain joins TRBV18 to TRBJ2-7; 8 bases fit TRBD1. Trimming took 4 bases from V and 5 from J; bases not matched to a gene: 1. The germline V gene has CDR1 KGHSH and CDR2 LQKENI. The CDR3 runs to 12 residues. The full variable domain, rest sourced from reference TRBV18 and TRBJ2-7, is NAGVMQNPRHLVRRRGQEARLRCSPMKGHSHVYWYRQLPEEGLKFMVYLQKENIIDESGMPKERFSAEFPKEGPSILRIQQVVRGDSAAYFCASSQTGDEQYFGPGTRLTVT.

The chain employs TRBV5-1 and TRBJ2-2; TRBD1 matches at 7 bases. Trimming removed 0 bases from V and 0 bases from J; junction bases left unmatched: 5. Germline CDR1 reads SGHRS; CDR2 reads YFSETQ. The CDR3 runs to 17 residues. The CDR3, as DNA: TGCGCCAGCAGCTTGGCCACGGGGACAGCGAACACCGGGGAGCTGTTTTTT. This sequence encodes CASSLATGTANTGELFF.

V gene TRBV4-1 combines with J gene TRBJ2-3; 7 bases align to TRBD2. Germline-derived CDR1 and CDR2 are MGHRA and YSYEKL. The CDR3 runs 13 residues. J lost 6 bases, V lost 5 bases, and 5 bases had no gene match. CDR3 in amino acids: CASSSRTRDTQYF. In DNA form, the CDR3 reads TGCGCCAGCAGCTCCCGGACTAGGGATACGCAGTATTTT.

V usage is TRBV18 and J usage is TRBJ1-1; D is unresolved. V lost 3 bases and J lost 0, with 8 bases in between. Germline V gene sequence: CDR1 KGHSH, CDR2 LQKENI. CDR3 length: 14 residues. CDR3 sequence (DNA): TGTGCCAGCTCACCCGGGATAGTGAACACTGAAGCTTTCTTT. This gives the protein CASSPGIVNTEAFF. Full variable domain (outside the CDR3, taken from reference TRBV18 and TRBJ1-1): NAGVMQNPRHLVRRRGQEARLRCSPMKGHSHVYWYRQLPEEGLKFMVYLQKENIIDESGMPKERFSAEFPKEGPSILRIQQVVRGDSAAYFCASSPGIVNTEAFFGQGTRLTVV.

This CDR3 reads CASSLISGGTPDTQYF. In nucleotides, the CDR3 is TGCGCCAGCAGCTTGATAAGCGGGGGTACCCCCGATACGCAGTATTTT. The chain uses TRBV5-1 and TRBJ2-3, with 8 positions matching TRBD2. CDR3 length: 16 residues. Trimming cost V 1 base and J 6 bases; bases outside gene matches: 10. Germline values: CDR1 SGHRS, CDR2 YFSETQ.

The V call is TRBV19, the J call TRBJ1-5; D gene uncertain. V shed 2 bases and J shed 1 base, with 9 bases lying between them. The CDR3 spans 15 residues. Germline values: CDR1 LNHDA, CDR2 SQIVND (reference sequence). The CDR3 spells CASSIREYSNQPQHF. Here the CDR3 DNA reads TGTGCCAGTAGTATAAGAGAGTACAGCAATCAGCCCCAGCATTTT. The full variable domain, with the rest looked up from reference TRBV19 and TRBJ1-5, is DGGITQSPKYLFRKEGQNVTLSCEQNLNHDAMYWYRQDPGQGLRLIYYSQIVNDFQKGDIAEGYSVSREKKESFPLTVTSAQKNPTAFYLCASSIREYSNQPQHFGDGTRLSIL.

The V call is TRBV7-3, the J call TRBJ2-3, with 8 bases fitting TRBD2. Germline CDR1 SGHTA, CDR2 FQGTGA. The CDR3 loop spans 17 amino acids. V was clipped by 5 bases and J by 2 bases; unmatched bases: 12. Here the CDR3 reads CASSRDKSGGSTDTQYF. In DNA form, the CDR3 reads TGTGCCAGCAGCCGTGATAAAAGCGGGGGCTCCACAGATACGCAGTATTTT. Supplemented by reference TRBV7-3 and TRBJ2-3, the full variable domain reads GAGVSQTPSNKVTEKGKYVELRCDPISGHTALYWYRQSLGQGPEFLIYFQGTGAADDSGLPNDRFFAVRPEGSVSTLKIQRTERGDSAVYLCASSRDKSGGSTDTQYFGPGTRLTVL.

This sequence joins TRBV14 and TRBJ2-7; perhaps TRBD1 as D (6 bases). This CDR3 is built from 16 residues. CDR1 is SGHDN and CDR2 is FVKESK in the germline V gene. Between the trimmed V and J ends, which lost 1 base and 6 bases, there was a span of 19 bases. CDR3 residues: CASSQGGTSGLFEQYF. CDR3 DNA sequence: TGTGCCAGCAGCCAAGGAGGGACATCGGGGCTTTTCGAGCAGTACTTC. Filled out from reference TRBV14 and TRBJ2-7, the complete variable domain reads EAGVTQFPSHSVIEKGQTVTLRCDPISGHDNLYWYRRVMGKEIKFLLHFVKESKQDESGMPNNRFLAERTGGTYSTLKVQPAELEDSGVYFCASSQGGTSGLFEQYFGPGTRLTVT.

This clone showed up just a few times. The chain couples TRBV28 to TRBJ1-5, with 11 bases that match TRBD1. Germline values: CDR1 MDHEN, CDR2 SYDVKM. The CDR3 contains 16 residues. V was pared by 7 bases and J by 4 bases, with 9 bases of the junction left unmatched. The CDR3 nucleotides read TGTGCCAGCATTGGCGGGACAGGGGGTACTAATCAGCCCCAGCATTTT. Translation gives CASIGGTGGTNQPQHF.

The chain recombines TRBV27 with TRBJ2-1; D may be TRBD2 (6 bases). Germline CDR1 and CDR2: MNHEY and SMNVEV (reference sequence). V shed 4 bases and J shed 6 bases, with 13 bases lying between them. The CDR3 extends over 14 amino acids. The chain's CDR3 is CASSWPGVGNEQFF. CDR3 bases: TGTGCCAGCAGTTGGCCGGGGGTCGGCAATGAGCAGTTCTTC.

This clone was detected only once. The V call is TRBV21-1, the J call TRBJ2-7; the table's D call of TRBD1 was not tested on the DNA. TRBV21-1 is shown as a pseudogene. This CDR3 contains 14 residues. The CDR3 reads CASSNRGQRYEQYF. CDR3 bases: TGTGCCAGCAGCAATCGGGGACAACGCTACGAGCAGTACTTC.

V usage is TRBV4-2 and J usage is TRBJ2-3, with D maybe TRBD2 (5 bases). The V gene's germline CDR1 is LGHNA and CDR2 YNFKEQ. The length of the CDR3 is 18 residues. Trimming took 0 bases from V and 0 from J, leaving 16 bases between them. CDR3 in DNA: TGTGCCAGCAGCCAAGATTTCCCATTAGCGTCTAGCACAGATACGCAGTATTTT. Protein product: CASSQDFPLASSTDTQYF.

V and J are TRBV7-8 and TRBJ2-7, with 10 positions matching TRBD1. The CDR3 consists of 15 residues. Germline V gene data show CDR1 as SGHVS and CDR2 as FQNEAQ. V lost 6 bases to trimming and J lost 1 base; unmatched junction nucleotides: 6. As DNA, the CDR3 is TGTGCCAGCAGGAAGGGACAGGGGTCGTCCTACGAGCAGTACTTC. It translates to CASRKGQGSSYEQYF.

This sequence joins TRBV5-1 and TRBJ2-1, with D possibly being TRBD1 (6 bases). Deletions cut 7 bases from V and 8 bases from J, with 16 bases between. Germline CDR1 and CDR2: SGHRS and YFSETQ. This CDR3 is 13 amino acids long. The CDR3, as DNA: TGCGCCAGCTACAAATTACAGGGTTATGAGCAGTTCTTC. This gives the protein CASYKLQGYEQFF.

The V gene is TRBV4-1, the J gene TRBJ2-1, with a possible D match to TRBD1 (5 bases). The CDR3 is 12 residues long. CDR1 MGHRA and CDR2 YSYEKL come from the germline V gene. The V gene lost 4 bases and the J gene lost 8 bases, with 9 bases spanning the gap. In DNA, the CDR3 is TGCGCCAGCAGCCCGGAGACAGATGAGCAGTTCTTC. Its translation: CASSPETDEQFF.

The chain carries TRBV28 and TRBJ2-7, with TRBD2 identical over 9 bases. V was clipped by 5 bases and J by 7 bases; unmatched bases: 12. The CDR3 covers 15 residues. Per germline, CDR1 MDHEN and CDR2 SYDVKM. CDR3 DNA: TGTGCCAGCAGTGGGTGGGGGACTAGCCGGGGGGAGCAGTACTTC. It is translated as CASSGWGTSRGEQYF. Variable domain in full (rest from reference TRBV28 and TRBJ2-7): DVKVTQSSRYLVKRTGEKVFLECVQDMDHENMFWYRQDPGLGLRLIYFSYDVKMKEKGDIPEGYSVSREKKERFSLILESASTNQTSMYLCASSGWGTSRGEQYFGPGTRLTVT.

The V gene is TRBV19, the J gene TRBJ1-4; D is unclear. Trimming took 5 bases from V and 5 from J, leaving 9 bases between them. CDR1 and CDR2 (germline): LNHDA, SQIVND (reference sequence). CDR3 length: 13 amino acids. The CDR3 coding sequence is TGTGCCAGTAGTCCAAGAGGGAATGAAAAACTGTTTTTT. Encoded protein: CASSPRGNEKLFF.

The chain has TRBV5-4 and TRBJ2-5, with D perhaps matching TRBD2 (7 bases). The germline CDR1 and CDR2 sequences are SGHNT and YYREEE (reference sequence). V lost 3 bases and J 4 bases, leaving 19 bases between the germline ends. The CDR3 contains 16 residues. The CDR3 reads CASSSAGGGPLETQYF. In DNA, the CDR3 is TGTGCCAGCAGCTCCGCTGGGGGGGGGCCCCTAGAGACCCAGTACTTC.